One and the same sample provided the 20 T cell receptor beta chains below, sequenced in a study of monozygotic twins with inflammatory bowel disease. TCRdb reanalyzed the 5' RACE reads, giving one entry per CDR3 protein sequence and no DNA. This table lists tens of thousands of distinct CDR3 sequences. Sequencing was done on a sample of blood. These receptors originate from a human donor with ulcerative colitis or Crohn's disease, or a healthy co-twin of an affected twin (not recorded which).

The CDR3 sequence is CASSPQGTTEAFF. This chain uses TRBV14 with TRBJ1-1; TCRdb's D call, TRBD1, is unchecked because there is no DNA. CDR3 length: 13 amino acids. Per germline, CDR1 SGHDN and CDR2 FVKESK.

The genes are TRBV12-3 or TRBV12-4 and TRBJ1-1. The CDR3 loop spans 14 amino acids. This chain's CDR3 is CASTYGQGPSEAFF.

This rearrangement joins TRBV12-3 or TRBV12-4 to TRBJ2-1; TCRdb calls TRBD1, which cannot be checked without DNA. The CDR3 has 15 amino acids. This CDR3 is CASGPVGGGYNEQFF.

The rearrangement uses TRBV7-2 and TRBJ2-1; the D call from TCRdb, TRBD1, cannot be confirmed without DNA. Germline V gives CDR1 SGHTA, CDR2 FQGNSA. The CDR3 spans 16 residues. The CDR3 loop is CASSLAGTGSYNEQFF.

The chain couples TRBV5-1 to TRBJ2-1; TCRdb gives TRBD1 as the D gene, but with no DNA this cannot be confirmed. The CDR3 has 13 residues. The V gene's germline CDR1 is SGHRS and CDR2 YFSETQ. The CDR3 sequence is CASSWGPKGDEFF.

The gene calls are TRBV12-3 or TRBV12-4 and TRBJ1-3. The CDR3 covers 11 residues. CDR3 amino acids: CASSFGNTIYF.

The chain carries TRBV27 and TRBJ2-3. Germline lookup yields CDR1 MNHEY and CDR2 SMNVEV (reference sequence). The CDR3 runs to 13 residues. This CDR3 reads CASSLVIGGTQYF.

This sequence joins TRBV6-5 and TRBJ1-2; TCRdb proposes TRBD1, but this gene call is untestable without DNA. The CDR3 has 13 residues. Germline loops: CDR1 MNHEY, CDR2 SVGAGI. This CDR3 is CASSYSRGLGYTF.

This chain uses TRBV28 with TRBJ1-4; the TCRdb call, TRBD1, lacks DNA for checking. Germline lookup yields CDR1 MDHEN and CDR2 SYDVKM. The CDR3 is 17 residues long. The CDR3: CASSRHLGGGTNEKLFF.

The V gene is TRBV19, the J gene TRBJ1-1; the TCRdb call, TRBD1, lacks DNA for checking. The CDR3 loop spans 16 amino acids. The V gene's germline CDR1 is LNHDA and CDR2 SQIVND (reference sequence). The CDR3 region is CASSRNRDRVNTEAFF.

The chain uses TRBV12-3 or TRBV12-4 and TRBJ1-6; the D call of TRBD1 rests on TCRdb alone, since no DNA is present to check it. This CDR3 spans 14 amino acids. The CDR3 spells CASKGRASNSPLHF.

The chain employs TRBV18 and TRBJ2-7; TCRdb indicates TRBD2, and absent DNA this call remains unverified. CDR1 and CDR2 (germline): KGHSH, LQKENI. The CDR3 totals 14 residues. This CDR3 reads CASSQIREKYEQYF.

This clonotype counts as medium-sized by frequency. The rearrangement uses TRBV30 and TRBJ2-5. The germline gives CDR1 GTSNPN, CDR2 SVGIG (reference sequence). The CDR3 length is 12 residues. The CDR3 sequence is CAWSSGGETQYF. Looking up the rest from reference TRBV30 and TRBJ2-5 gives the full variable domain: SQTIHQWPATLVQPVGSPLSLECTVEGTSNPNLYWYRQAAGRGLQLLFYSVGIGQISSEVPQNLSASRPQDRQFILSSKKLLLSDSGFYLCAWSSGGETQYFGPGTRLLVL.

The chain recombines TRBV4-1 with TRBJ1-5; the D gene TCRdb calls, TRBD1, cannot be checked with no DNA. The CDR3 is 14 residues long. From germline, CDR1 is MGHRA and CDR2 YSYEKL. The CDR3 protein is CASSPGQIGQPQHF.

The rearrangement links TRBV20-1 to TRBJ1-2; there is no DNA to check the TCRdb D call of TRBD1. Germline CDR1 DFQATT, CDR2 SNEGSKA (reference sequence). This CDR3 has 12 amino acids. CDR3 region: CSAERGPDGYTF.

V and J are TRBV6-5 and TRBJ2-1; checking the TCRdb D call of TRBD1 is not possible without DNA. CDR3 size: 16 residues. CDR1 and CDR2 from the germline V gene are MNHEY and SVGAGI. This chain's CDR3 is CASSYSRVGARNEQFF.

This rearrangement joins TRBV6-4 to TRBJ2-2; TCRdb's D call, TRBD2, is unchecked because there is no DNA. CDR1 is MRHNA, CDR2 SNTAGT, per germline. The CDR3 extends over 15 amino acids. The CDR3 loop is CASSDSAGEAGELFF.

CDR3 loop: CASSHAPGTGGFEQYF. The chain combines TRBV9 with TRBJ2-7; TCRdb's D gene call, TRBD1, goes unchecked for lack of DNA. The CDR3 contains 16 residues. Germline V gives CDR1 SGDLS, CDR2 YYNGEE.

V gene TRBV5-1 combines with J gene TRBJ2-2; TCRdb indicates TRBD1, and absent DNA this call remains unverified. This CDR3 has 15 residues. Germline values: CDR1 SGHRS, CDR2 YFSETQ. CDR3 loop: CASSLVGVYTGELFF.

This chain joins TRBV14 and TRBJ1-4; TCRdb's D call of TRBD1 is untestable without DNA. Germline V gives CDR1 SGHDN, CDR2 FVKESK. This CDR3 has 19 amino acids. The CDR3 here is CASSPSGTGRIGTNEKLFF. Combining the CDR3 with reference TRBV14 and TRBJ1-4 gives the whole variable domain EAGVTQFPSHSVIEKGQTVTLRCDPISGHDNLYWYRRVMGKEIKFLLHFVKESKQDESGMPNNRFLAERTGGTYSTLKVQPAELEDSGVYFCASSPSGTGRIGTNEKLFFGSGTQLSVL.